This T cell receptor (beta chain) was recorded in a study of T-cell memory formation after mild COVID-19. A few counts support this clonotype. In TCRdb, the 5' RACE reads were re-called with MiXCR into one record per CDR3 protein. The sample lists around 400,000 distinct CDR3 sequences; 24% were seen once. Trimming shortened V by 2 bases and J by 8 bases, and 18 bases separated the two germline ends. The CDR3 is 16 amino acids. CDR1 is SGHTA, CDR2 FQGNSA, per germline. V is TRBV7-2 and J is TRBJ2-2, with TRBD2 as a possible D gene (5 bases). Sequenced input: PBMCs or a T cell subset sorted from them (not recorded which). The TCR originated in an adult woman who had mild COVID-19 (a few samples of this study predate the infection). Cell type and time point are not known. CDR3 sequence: CASSLNLAGNGGELFF. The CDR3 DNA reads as TGTGCCAGCAGCTTAAACCTAGCAGGAAATGGGGGGGAGCTGTTTTTT.